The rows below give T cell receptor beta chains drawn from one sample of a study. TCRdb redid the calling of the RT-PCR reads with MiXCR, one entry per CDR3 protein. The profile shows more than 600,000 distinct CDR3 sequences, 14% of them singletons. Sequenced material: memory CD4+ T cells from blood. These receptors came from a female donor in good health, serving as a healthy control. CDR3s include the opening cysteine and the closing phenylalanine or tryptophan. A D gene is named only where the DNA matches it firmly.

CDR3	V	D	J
CASRLAGTNYNEQFF	TRBV12-3/TRBV12-4	TRBD2	TRBJ2-1
CASSLSLTGNNEQFF	TRBV7-3	.	TRBJ2-1
CASSPPGYRYEQFF	TRBV28	.	TRBJ2-1
CSASRGSTEQYF	TRBV20-1	.	TRBJ2-7
CASSTTKPGPYGYTF	TRBV7-2	.	TRBJ1-2
CASSLQTGANTEAFF	TRBV5-1	TRBD1	TRBJ1-1
CASSAGQGNYNEQFF	TRBV5-1	TRBD1	TRBJ2-1
CASSYPGFSTHEQFF	TRBV6-6	.	TRBJ2-1
CASSEGSVRAFF	TRBV6-1	.	TRBJ1-1
CASSYTGDFANYGYTF	TRBV6-2/TRBV6-3	.	TRBJ1-2
CASSPRTRGGEQYF	TRBV18	.	TRBJ2-7
CAIRGLAETYNEQFF	TRBV10-3	TRBD2	TRBJ2-1
CAWRGTGGNQYF	TRBV30	TRBD1	TRBJ2-7
CASSLADFGLARYF	TRBV7-2	TRBD2	TRBJ2-4